This paragraph covers one TCR beta chain sequence. Germline V gene sequence: CDR1 SGHRS, CDR2 YFSETQ. The CDR3 has 16 amino acids. V lost 5 bases to trimming and J lost 7 bases; unmatched junction nucleotides: 13. The time point denotes: pretreatment peripheral blood. The data were produced by immunoSEQ multiplex PCR, yet TCRdb's version contains in-frame clones alone and is incomplete. Here the sample spans under 95,000 clones, approximately 81% being singletons. This sample is drawn from a study of PD-L1 blockade in urothelial cancer. As for the study in general: Enrolled patients had been treated previously with 0 to 3 chemotherapy regimens.

The sequences come from PBMCs, collected around atezolizumab (anti-PD-L1) treatment. The receptor's source is a man aged 60 to 69 with urothelial cancer. The chain uses TRBV5-1 and TRBJ2-1, with 9 positions matching TRBD1. CDR3: CASRFEPGQGWNEQFF. DNA of the CDR3: TGCGCCAGCAGGTTCGAACCGGGACAGGGTTGGAATGAGCAGTTCTTC.